The 4 T cell receptor beta chains below were found in one sample sequenced in a study of identical twins. TCRdb used MiXCR to reprocess the 5' RACE reads, holding one entry per CDR3 protein. The sample has 1.5 million to 2 million distinct CDR3 sequences; about 30% are singletons. The sample comprised cord blood. The receptors shown here come from a newborn girl in good health.

This clonotype was seen more than once but under ten times. This chain uses TRBV5-5 with TRBJ1-1; a weak D match, TRBD1 (5 bases). The V gene's germline CDR1 is SGHKS and CDR2 YYEKEE (reference sequence). Deletions cut 4 bases from V and 7 bases from J, with 20 bases between. The CDR3 extends over 15 amino acids. The CDR3 loop is CASSLSPVVRGEAFF. DNA for the CDR3: TGTGCCAGCAGCCTTTCCCCGGTGGTGAGGGGTGAAGCTTTCTTT.

The chain is built from TRBV6-1 and TRBJ1-2; 7 positions match TRBD1. With 3 bases clipped from V and 3 bases from J, the junction kept 16 bases outside the gene matches. The germline V gene encodes CDR1 MNHNS and CDR2 SASEGT. The CDR3 sequence is 18 residues long. In DNA form, the CDR3 reads TGTGCCAGCAGTGATCCCCCTTTGACAGGGATATGGGACTATGGCTACACCTTC. Its translation is CASSDPPLTGIWDYGYTF.

The rearrangement uses TRBV4-2 and TRBJ1-2; D may be TRBD1 (6 bases). The CDR3 covers 18 residues. V gave up 3 bases and J gave up 0 bases, with 20 bases separating them. Germline loops: CDR1 LGHNA, CDR2 YNFKEQ. The CDR3 bases are TGTGCCAGCAGCCACGACAGATTGAGGGGGGGAGCTAACTATGGCTACACCTTC. Translated: CASSHDRLRGGANYGYTF.

The V gene is TRBV28, the J gene TRBJ1-6, with D perhaps TRBD1 (6 bases). V lost 4 bases and J 2 bases, leaving 15 bases between the germline ends. CDR1 and CDR2 from the germline V gene are MDHEN and SYDVKM. The CDR3 totals 17 residues. The CDR3: CASSSGHRATYNSPLHF. Here the CDR3 DNA reads TGTGCCAGCAGTTCGGGGCACAGGGCAACCTATAATTCACCCCTCCACTTT.